Listed here are 31 T cell receptor beta chains from one sample, sequenced in a study of radiation and T cells in renal cell carcinoma. Repertoires were generated with immunoSEQ multiplex PCR, while TCRdb's copy carries only in-frame clones and drops some. Found here are under 100,000 clones, 75% to 85% of them singletons; the top ten hold under 8.5%. Time point: blood 4 weeks post-SBRT, at nephrectomy. Treatment meaning: 15 Gy SBRT to primary tumor, nephrectomy 4 weeks later. The sequencing used blood, collected from a patient whose treatment included radiotherapy and nephrectomy. The receptors come from a man aged 55-75 years with renal cell carcinoma.

The V gene is TRBV19, the J gene TRBJ2-5; D might be TRBD2 (6 bases). V was clipped by 5 bases and J by 4 bases, with 11 bases between them. The CDR3 extends over 13 amino acids. Germline lookup yields CDR1 LNHDA and CDR2 SQIVND (reference sequence). As DNA, the CDR3 is TGTGCCAGTAGTCCTGGAGCGGGAGAGACCCAGTACTTC. This sequence encodes CASSPGAGETQYF.

This clone was seen repeatedly, ten times or more. This chain links TRBV10-2 with TRBJ2-5, with D hard to call. The CDR3 spans 13 residues. Trimming cost V 8 bases and J 1 base, with 11 bases left between them. CDR1 is WSHSY, CDR2 SAAADI, per germline. Written as DNA, the CDR3 is TGCGCCAGCGTGGGCAGGATCCAAGAGACCCAGTACTTC. This encodes CASVGRIQETQYF.

This chain uses TRBV19 with TRBJ1-1; D uncertain. Between the trimmed V and J ends, which lost 8 bases and 1 base, there was a span of 11 bases. Germline V gene lookup returns CDR1 LNHDA and CDR2 SQIVND (reference sequence). CDR3 size: 13 residues. CDR3 nucleotides: TGTGCCAGTGTTATGACACCGAACACTGAAGCTTTCTTT. Protein product: CASVMTPNTEAFF.

The chain links TRBV5-1 to TRBJ1-2, with 8 positions matching TRBD1. Trimming cost V 4 bases and J 6 bases; bases outside gene matches: 11. CDR3 length: 15 amino acids. Germline V lookup: CDR1 SGHRS, CDR2 YFSETQ. This CDR3 is CASSLWTGQDDGYTF. As DNA, the CDR3 is TGCGCCAGCAGCCTGTGGACAGGGCAGGACGATGGCTACACCTTC.

The chain recombines TRBV5-1 with TRBJ1-3, with D maybe TRBD1 (5 bases). The CDR3 is made up of 16 amino acids. Trimming pared 0 bases from V and 3 bases from J, leaving 13 bases between. Germline V gives CDR1 SGHRS, CDR2 YFSETQ. The CDR3 loop is CASSLALGGIGNTIYF. CDR3 coding DNA: TGCGCCAGCAGCTTGGCCCTGGGGGGGATTGGAAACACCATATATTTT.

This clone has only one observation. This chain joins TRBV6-1 and TRBJ1-1; TRBD1 is a possible D gene (5 bases). V lost 3 bases and J lost 11, with 22 bases in between. Germline values: CDR1 MNHNS, CDR2 SASEGT. The CDR3 runs to 15 residues. In DNA, the CDR3 is TGTGCCAGCAGTGATTCGTGGGGTGGGACCCCGGATGCTTTCTTT. It codes for CASSDSWGGTPDAFF.

A few counts support this clone. This sequence joins TRBV25-1 and TRBJ1-2; 8 bases are a match to TRBD1. CDR3 length equals 17 residues. Unmatched junction bases numbered 15, after V lost 2 bases and J lost 7 bases. Germline V gene data show CDR1 as MGHDK and CDR2 as SYGVNS. The CDR3 bases are TGTGCCAGCAGTGAAAGCGGGATCGGACAGGGAATGAGTGGCTACACCTTC. Translated, it gives CASSESGIGQGMSGYTF.

The chain uses TRBV2 and TRBJ2-1; 8 positions match TRBD2. After removal of 2 bases from V and 8 bases from J, the junction contained 8 bases not matched to a gene. Germline V gives CDR1 SNHLY, CDR2 FYNNEI. This CDR3 is 15 amino acids long. CDR3 protein: CASSERSGGVYEQFF. For the CDR3, the DNA is TGTGCCAGCAGTGAAAGGTCGGGAGGGGTATATGAGCAGTTCTTC.

The chain links TRBV7-9 to TRBJ1-5, with D possibly TRBD1 on 6 matching bases. Trimming stripped 2 bases from V and 6 bases from J, with 23 bases between. The germline V gene has CDR1 SEHNR and CDR2 FQNEAQ (reference sequence). This CDR3 contains 18 residues. The CDR3 DNA reads TGTGCCAGCAGCTTATGGAGGGGGAGAGGCAAGAGTGGTCAGCCCCAGCATTTT. Translation: CASSLWRGRGKSGQPQHF. Supplemented by reference TRBV7-9 and TRBJ1-5, the full variable domain reads DTGVSQNPRHKITKRGQNVTFRCDPISEHNRLYWYRQTLGQGPEFLTYFQNEAQLEKSRLLSDRFSAERPKGSFSTLEIQRTEQGDSAMYLCASSLWRGRGKSGQPQHFGDGTRLSIL.

J is TRBJ2-2 and V is TRBV12-5; possibly TRBD1 for D (6 bases). CDR1 and CDR2 from the germline V gene are LGHNT and FRNRAP. Trimming stripped 6 bases from V and 4 bases from J, with 12 bases between. This CDR3 is 14 amino acids long. This chain's CDR3 is CASGPRGSTGELFF. For the CDR3, the DNA is TGTGCTAGTGGACCCAGGGGCAGCACCGGGGAGCTGTTTTTT. The variable domain in full, with the rest retrieved from reference TRBV12-5 and TRBJ2-2, is DARVTQTPRHKVTEMGQEVTMRCQPILGHNTVFWYRQTMMQGLELLAYFRNRAPLDDSGMPKDRFSAEMPDATLATLKIQPSEPRDSAVYFCASGPRGSTGELFFGEGSRLTVL.

This chain joins TRBV11-2 and TRBJ2-5; tentatively, D is TRBD1 (6 bases). Looked up from germline, CDR1 is SGHAT and CDR2 is FQNNGV. V was trimmed by 2 bases and J by 3 bases, leaving 13 bases between them. The CDR3 has 15 residues. As DNA, the CDR3 is TGTGCCAGCAGCTTATGGCCGGGACAAAAAGAGACCCAGTACTTC. The encoded protein is CASSLWPGQKETQYF.

The J gene is TRBJ1-2, the V gene TRBV7-8, with 8 positions matching TRBD1. The junction had 10 bases not matched to a gene; V was cut back by 5 bases and J by 2 bases. Germline assignment: CDR1 SGHVS and CDR2 FQNEAQ. There are 16 residues in the CDR3. In DNA form, the CDR3 reads TGTGCCAGCAGCCCACGGGGACAGGAACTAAACTATGGCTACACCTTC. Its translation is CASSPRGQELNYGYTF.

The CDR3 coding sequence is TGTGCCAGCAGCTTAGGACTAGCGGGAACCCACAATGAGCAGTTCTTC. This encodes CASSLGLAGTHNEQFF. The gene calls are TRBV7-2 and TRBJ2-1, with 11 bases aligning to TRBD2. Trimming took 1 base from V and 5 from J; bases not matched to a gene: 4. Germline CDR1 and CDR2: SGHTA and FQGNSA. There are 16 residues in the CDR3.

This clone was seen a handful of times. The V and J genes are TRBV27 and TRBJ1-2, with D maybe TRBD1 (6 bases). Germline values: CDR1 MNHEY, CDR2 SMNVEV (reference sequence). With 5 bases removed from V and 0 bases from J, the gap between germline ends came to 10 bases. The CDR3 is made up of 14 amino acids. The CDR3 sequence: CASSPTGTNYGYTF. The CDR3 DNA reads as TGTGCCAGCAGTCCGACAGGCACTAACTATGGCTACACCTTC.

The chain carries TRBV29-1 and TRBJ2-7; D remains unclear. In germline, CDR1 is SQVTM, CDR2 ANQGSEA. The CDR3 is 13 amino acids. The V gene lost 6 bases and the J gene lost 4 bases, with 16 bases spanning the gap. CDR3 in DNA: TGCAGCGTGTTAACCAGTGGGCTGTACGAGCAGTACTTC. Residues: CSVLTSGLYEQYF.

This clone has a single count. J is TRBJ2-1 and V is TRBV9; 7 nucleotides match TRBD2. V lost 3 bases and J lost 6; bases outside the gene matches: 9. CDR3 length: 15 residues. Germline-derived CDR1 and CDR2 are SGDLS and YYNGEE. The CDR3 nucleotides read TGTGCCAGCAGCGAGACGGGAGGAGTGGTCAATGAGCAGTTCTTC. This sequence encodes CASSETGGVVNEQFF.

The chain uses TRBV6-1 and TRBJ2-7; D may correspond to TRBD1 or TRBD2 (6 bases each). The CDR3 loop spans 13 amino acids. CDR1 is MNHNS and CDR2 is SASEGT in the germline V gene. Trimming stripped 3 bases from V and 6 bases from J, with 12 bases between. In nucleotides, the CDR3 is TGTGCCAGCAGTGACCTCGGGGGCTTCGAGCAGTACTTC. Its translation is CASSDLGGFEQYF.

This clone was observed a few times. The rearrangement uses TRBV27 and TRBJ2-5; tentatively, D is TRBD2 (6 bases). V dropped 2 bases and J dropped 0 bases, with 10 bases sitting between them. CDR3 length: 15 residues. Germline V gives CDR1 MNHEY, CDR2 SMNVEV (reference sequence). This CDR3 reads CASSLRGRYQETQYF. Written as DNA, the CDR3 is TGTGCCAGCAGTTTAAGAGGGAGGTACCAAGAGACCCAGTACTTC.

The V and J genes are TRBV28 and TRBJ2-7; D is possibly TRBD2 (5 bases). The CDR3 extends over 16 amino acids. Trimming removed 7 bases from V and 2 bases from J, with 21 bases in between. From germline, CDR1 is MDHEN and CDR2 SYDVKM. CDR3 DNA: TGTGCCAGCACTAAACGATGGGAGCGAGATACCTACGAGCAGTACTTC. It is translated as CASTKRWERDTYEQYF.

The chain couples TRBV5-6 to TRBJ1-2, with TRBD1 matching 7 bases. The germline CDR1 and CDR2 sequences are SGHDT and YYEEEE. CDR3 length equals 16 residues. Trimming took 0 bases from V and 4 from J; bases not matched to a gene: 9. The CDR3 reads CASSLAETGSSYGYTF. DNA of the CDR3: TGTGCCAGCAGCTTGGCCGAGACAGGGAGCTCCTATGGCTACACCTTC. The variable domain in full, with the rest retrieved from reference TRBV5-6 and TRBJ1-2, is DAGVTQSPTHLIKTRGQQVTLRCSPKSGHDTVSWYQQALGQGPQFIFQYYEEEERQRGNFPDRFSGHQFPNYSSELNVNALLLGDSALYLCASSLAETGSSYGYTFGSGTRLTVV.

This chain connects TRBV12-5 to TRBJ2-5, with D perhaps assigned TRBD1 or TRBD2 (5 bases each). V was clipped by 7 bases and J by 1 base, with 10 bases between them. Germline V gene data show CDR1 as LGHNT and CDR2 as FRNRAP. CDR3 length: 13 amino acids. The CDR3 spells CASAPGLQETQYF. CDR3 sequence (DNA): TGTGCTAGTGCCCCGGGGCTCCAAGAGACCCAGTACTTC.

The chain links TRBV5-1 to TRBJ1-4; no clear D gene. This CDR3 comprises 14 residues. Germline V CDR1 and CDR2: SGHRS, YFSETQ. V was clipped by 2 bases and J by 4 bases, with 9 bases between them. CDR3 nucleotides: TGCGCCAGCAGCTTCGTAGGTTATAATGAAAAACTGTTTTTT. This encodes CASSFVGYNEKLFF.

This clone has only a few counts. This chain links TRBV13 with TRBJ2-1; a weak D match, TRBD2 (5 bases). Germline values: CDR1 PRHDT, CDR2 FYEKMQ (reference sequence). V was cut by 8 bases and J by 0 bases, with 14 bases left in between. The length of the CDR3 is 15 residues. The CDR3 nucleotides are TGTGCCAGCGGTGATACGGGATCCTCCTACAATGAGCAGTTCTTC. Translation gives CASGDTGSSYNEQFF. The complete variable domain, with remaining parts taken from reference TRBV13 and TRBJ2-1, reads AAGVIQSPRHLIKEKRETATLKCYPIPRHDTVYWYQQGPGQDPQFLISFYEKMQSDKGSIPDRFSAQQFSDYHSELNMSSLELGDSALYFCASGDTGSSYNEQFFGPGTRLTVL.

The rearrangement uses TRBV6-5 and TRBJ2-5; D ambiguous. The CDR3 loop spans 14 amino acids. CDR1 and CDR2 (germline): MNHEY, SVGAGI. V was trimmed by 2 bases and J by 0 bases, leaving 7 bases between them. CDR3 amino acids: CASSYTGYQETQYF. Here the CDR3 DNA reads TGTGCCAGCAGTTACACCGGGTACCAAGAGACCCAGTACTTC.

This clone appeared once. This chain uses TRBV7-8 with TRBJ2-7; TRBD2 matches at 7 bases. CDR3 length: 17 residues. J lost 7 bases, V lost 4 bases, and 19 bases had no gene match. Germline V CDR1 and CDR2: SGHVS, FQNEAQ. Here the CDR3 DNA reads TGTGCCAGCAGCTCCCACCGCCCTTGGGCGGGAGTGGGGGAGCAGTACTTC. This sequence encodes CASSSHRPWAGVGEQYF.

The chain uses TRBV7-2 and TRBJ2-5; 8 bases are shared with TRBD1. With V trimmed by 5 bases and J by 4 bases, 9 bases remained unmatched. CDR1 SGHTA and CDR2 FQGNSA come from the germline V gene. The CDR3 is made up of 15 amino acids. In DNA, the CDR3 is TGTGCCAGCAGCATACACGGACAGGGAGGAGAGACCCAGTACTTC. This gives the protein CASSIHGQGGETQYF.

The chain employs TRBV5-6 and TRBJ2-2; maybe TRBD1 (6 bases). Germline loops: CDR1 SGHDT, CDR2 YYEEEE. V was pared by 1 base and J by 5 bases, with 15 bases between. CDR3 length: 16 amino acids. The CDR3 DNA reads TGTGCCAGCAGCTTGTGGGGGCAGATTGTTACCGGGGAGCTGTTTTTT. Translating it yields CASSLWGQIVTGELFF.

The chain employs TRBV27 and TRBJ2-5, with D perhaps being TRBD1 or TRBD2 (5 bases each). This CDR3 has 13 residues. Looked up from germline, CDR1 is MNHEY and CDR2 is SMNVEV (reference sequence). V was clipped by 1 base and J by 3 bases, with 6 bases between them. This CDR3 reads CASSLLGEETQYF. In nucleotides, the CDR3 is TGTGCCAGCAGTTTATTGGGGGAAGAGACCCAGTACTTC.

The chain links TRBV11-2 to TRBJ2-7; D tentatively reads TRBD1 or TRBD2 (5 bases each). V lost 5 bases and J 3 bases, leaving 14 bases between the germline ends. Looked up from germline, CDR1 is SGHAT and CDR2 is FQNNGV. The CDR3 loop spans 14 amino acids. The CDR3 spells CASSLGRSHYEQYF. As DNA, the CDR3 is TGTGCCAGCAGCCTGGGACGGAGCCACTACGAGCAGTACTTC.

The rearrangement joins TRBV19 to TRBJ2-4; TRBD1 aligns across 9 bases. From germline, CDR1 is LNHDA and CDR2 SQIVND (reference sequence). V dropped 4 bases and J dropped 6; count of bases not matched to a gene: 4. The CDR3 contains 14 residues. In DNA, the CDR3 is TGTGCCAGTAGTAAACAGGGGGCGAGAAACATTCAGTACTTC. It encodes CASSKQGARNIQYF.

The chain is built from TRBV2 and TRBJ2-5; maybe TRBD1 (6 bases). There are 16 residues in the CDR3. V lost 3 bases, J lost 5 bases, and 19 bases lay in between. Germline CDR1 SNHLY, CDR2 FYNNEI. CDR3 DNA sequence: TGTGCCAGCAGTGAGGGGATCAGGGGTTCCGGGGAGACCCAGTACTTC. As protein: CASSEGIRGSGETQYF.